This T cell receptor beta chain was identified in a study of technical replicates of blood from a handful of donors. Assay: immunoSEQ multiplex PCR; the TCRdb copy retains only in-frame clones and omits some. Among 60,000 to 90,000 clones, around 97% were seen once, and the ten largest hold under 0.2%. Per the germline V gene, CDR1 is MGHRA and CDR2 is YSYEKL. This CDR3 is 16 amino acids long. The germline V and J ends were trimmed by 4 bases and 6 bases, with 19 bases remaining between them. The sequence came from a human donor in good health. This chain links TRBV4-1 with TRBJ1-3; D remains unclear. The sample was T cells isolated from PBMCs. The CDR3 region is CASSPSVLGRENTIYF. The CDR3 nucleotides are TGCGCCAGCAGCCCCTCCGTCCTCGGACGGGAAAACACCATATATTTT.